These 17 T cell receptor beta chains came from one sample sequenced in a study of blood T cell repertoires in COVID-19. Profiling relied on immunoSEQ multiplex PCR, and the TCRdb table lists in-frame clones only, not all of them. The table includes hundreds of thousands of clones, about nine tenths detected once. The sequenced sample was peripheral blood. Source of these receptors: a woman aged 55-69 years who had recovered from COVID-19.

The chain links TRBV19 to TRBJ1-5; TRBD1 might be the D (5 bases). Trimming cost V 1 base and J 7 bases, with 8 bases left between them. The CDR3 has 13 residues. Germline lookup yields CDR1 LNHDA and CDR2 SQIVND (reference sequence). In DNA, the CDR3 is TGTGCCAGTAGTATAGTCCGGGGGCAGCCCCAGCATTTT. It yields the protein CASSIVRGQPQHF.

The V gene is TRBV15, the J gene TRBJ1-1; 7 bases agree with TRBD1. CDR3 length: 13 amino acids. V lost 4 bases and J lost 6; bases outside the gene matches: 5. Germline V gene lookup returns CDR1 LNHNV and CDR2 YYDKDF (reference sequence). The CDR3 protein is CATSTQGVAEAFF. Here the CDR3 DNA reads TGTGCCACCAGCACTCAGGGGGTTGCTGAAGCTTTCTTT.

V gene TRBV11-3 combines with J gene TRBJ2-7; 8 positions match TRBD1. This CDR3 has 14 residues. Trimming at V came to 4 bases and at J to 5 bases, leaving 7 bases not matched to a gene. Germline CDR1 is SGHNT and CDR2 is YENEEA. Here the CDR3 reads CASSYGQGWDEQYF. The CDR3 bases are TGTGCCAGCAGCTACGGACAGGGATGGGACGAGCAGTACTTC.

V usage is TRBV4-2 and J usage is TRBJ2-1, with TRBD1 matching over 9 bases. The V gene end was trimmed by 1 base and the J gene end by 5 bases; junction bases not matched to a gene: 12. In germline, CDR1 is LGHNA, CDR2 YNFKEQ. The CDR3 loop spans 18 amino acids. DNA for the CDR3: TGTGCCAGCAGCCAAGGTTTGACTGGGACAGGGATAAACAATGAGCAGTTCTTC. Translating gives CASSQGLTGTGINNEQFF.

The chain employs TRBV9 and TRBJ1-2, with D possibly being TRBD1 (6 bases). Germline CDR1 SGDLS, CDR2 YYNGEE. The CDR3 runs to 14 residues. Trimming pared 4 bases from V and 7 bases from J, leaving 17 bases between. DNA of the CDR3: TGTGCCAGCAGCATCCGGGACAATGGGGGTGGCTACACCTTC. Its protein product is CASSIRDNGGGYTF.

This sequence joins TRBV6-1 and TRBJ2-3, with 10 positions matching TRBD2. Germline CDR1 and CDR2: MNHNS and SASEGT. V shed 3 bases and J 5 bases; nucleotides not matched to a gene: 11. The CDR3 is 17 residues long. The CDR3 DNA is TGTGCCAGCAGTGATCTTGTTAAGCGGGGGGGCTTAGATACGCAGTATTTT. This gives the protein CASSDLVKRGGLDTQYF.

J is TRBJ2-3 and V is TRBV6-4; 10 nucleotides agree with TRBD2. Losses at the gene ends were 0 bases for V and 5 bases for J; bases not matched to a gene: 8. Germline CDR1 reads MRHNA; CDR2 reads SNTAGT. CDR3 length equals 17 residues. The CDR3 DNA reads as TGTGCCAGCAGTGACTCTTCCCTAGCGGGGGACGGAGATACGCAGTATTTT. Translation gives CASSDSSLAGDGDTQYF.

This chain joins TRBV11-3 and TRBJ2-2, with D uncertain. V was pared by 4 bases and J by 4 bases, with 16 bases between. This CDR3 comprises 16 residues. Germline-derived CDR1 and CDR2 are SGHNT and YENEEA. CDR3 protein: CASSSRQVVGTGELFF. The CDR3 DNA reads TGTGCCAGCAGCTCCCGCCAGGTCGTTGGCACCGGGGAGCTGTTTTTT.

CDR3 DNA: TGTGCCAGCAGCTCAGAAGGAGGCAATCAGCCCCAGCATTTT. Protein product: CASSSEGGNQPQHF. The chain recombines TRBV7-2 with TRBJ1-5; D is uncertain. V lost 4 bases and J lost 2, with 9 bases in between. The germline V gene has CDR1 SGHTA and CDR2 FQGNSA. The CDR3 length is 14 residues.

The gene calls are TRBV18 and TRBJ2-7, with D possibly matching TRBD1 (6 bases). The length of the CDR3 is 14 residues. V lost 3 bases and J lost 4, with 13 bases in between. The germline V gene encodes CDR1 KGHSH and CDR2 LQKENI. CDR3 nucleotide sequence: TGTGCCAGCTCACCGTCCGGGACACAATACGAGCAGTACTTC. Encoded protein: CASSPSGTQYEQYF.

The genes are TRBV9 and TRBJ2-2; 8 bases are a match to TRBD1. This CDR3 is 16 amino acids long. The ends lost 3 bases at V and 1 base at J; junction bases unmatched: 5. The germline V gene encodes CDR1 SGDLS and CDR2 YYNGEE. Written as DNA, the CDR3 is TGTGCCAGCAGCGCAAGCAGGGGGCGGAACACCGGGGAGCTGTTTTTT. Amino acid sequence: CASSASRGRNTGELFF.

Concerning this clone itself: One junction end does not reproduce the germline sequence, and a read error may be involved. V usage is TRBV28 and J usage is TRBJ1-5; 10 bases match TRBD1. The length of the CDR3 is 15 residues. Germline CDR1 reads MDHEN; CDR2 reads SYDVKM. The CDR3 DNA is TGTGCCAGCGGTTTACGACAGGGGGCAGATCAGCCCCAGCATTTT. This gives the protein CASGLRQGADQPQHF.

V and J are TRBV5-8 and TRBJ2-3, with D possibly matching TRBD1 (6 bases). CDR3 length: 12 amino acids. V lost 2 bases to trimming and J lost 7 bases, with 8 bases between them. Germline CDR1 reads SGHTS; CDR2 reads YDEGEE. CDR3 region: CASSFRGYTQYF. CDR3 coding DNA: TGTGCCAGCAGCTTTAGGGGGTATACGCAGTATTTT.

J is TRBJ1-5 and V is TRBV6-2 or TRBV6-3; the match to TRBD1 covers 9 bases. The CDR3 totals 15 residues. Germline loops: CDR1 MNHEY, CDR2 SVGEGT. Trimming cost V 4 bases and J 4 bases; bases outside gene matches: 5. CDR3 in amino acids: CASSFGDRENQPQHF. The CDR3 DNA follows: TGTGCCAGCAGTTTTGGGGACAGGGAGAATCAGCCCCAGCATTTT.

The V gene is TRBV5-5, the J gene TRBJ1-5, with a tentative D call TRBD1 (5 bases). The CDR3 is made up of 14 amino acids. The germline CDR1 and CDR2 sequences are SGHKS and YYEKEE (reference sequence). The V end was cut by 2 bases, the J end by 5 bases, with 11 bases between. The CDR3 sequence: CASSFPGGDQPQHF. The CDR3 nucleotides are TGTGCCAGCAGCTTCCCGGGAGGGGATCAGCCCCAGCATTTT. The whole variable domain, remainder taken from reference TRBV5-5 and TRBJ1-5, is DAGVTQSPTHLIKTRGQQVTLRCSPISGHKSVSWYQQVLGQGPQFIFQYYEKEERGRGNFPDRFSARQFPNYSSELNVNALLLGDSALYLCASSFPGGDQPQHFGDGTRLSIL.

The J gene is TRBJ1-3, the V gene TRBV6-5, with TRBD1 matching over 7 bases. The V gene's germline CDR1 is MNHEY and CDR2 SVGAGI. V gave up 6 bases and J gave up 3 bases; unmatched junction bases: 8. The CDR3 is made up of 15 amino acids. The CDR3 region is CASSLRQGLGNTIYF. The CDR3 region has the DNA TGTGCCAGCAGCCTAAGACAGGGCCTTGGAAACACCATATATTTT.

V is TRBV2 and J is TRBJ2-3; D is ambiguous. Germline V gene data show CDR1 as SNHLY and CDR2 as FYNNEI. Deletions cut 4 bases from V and 2 bases from J, with 13 bases between. The CDR3 spans 15 residues. The CDR3 region has the DNA TGTGCCAGCAGTGCCGTTACAGACCACACAGATACGCAGTATTTT. Protein product: CASSAVTDHTDTQYF.